The T cell receptor (beta chain) described here comes from a study of blood T cell repertoires in COVID-19. Whole-study context: The United States, Italy and Spain were the sources of the acute and convalescent COVID-19 samples. Nucleic acid was either cDNA or gDNA, and it came from T cells, B-cell-depleted T cells, or PBMCs.

The germline V and J ends were trimmed by 8 bases and 3 bases, with 8 bases remaining between them. The germline V gene encodes CDR1 MDHEN and CDR2 SYDVKM. The CDR3 has 11 amino acids. Per the original methods: Cell counts per sample came from amplifying reference gene primers. Clones were read by immunoSEQ multiplex PCR, and TCRdb kept only the in-frame ones, dropping some. The DNA gave D and trimming, while V, J and clone size come from that table. The sample includes about 120,000 clones, about 89% seen only once; the top ten take 19%. This clone was seen only once. J is TRBJ2-7 and V is TRBV28; tentative D call: TRBD2 (6 bases). This sequence was found in a human donor with acute or convalescent COVID-19. The donor label of this sample is uncertain. Source material: peripheral blood. The CDR3 DNA is TGTGCCAGCGGGCGGGGCTACGAGCAGTACTTC. Its translation: CASGRGYEQYF.